The 4 T cell receptor beta chains below all came from one sample that was sequenced in a study of T-cell memory formation after mild COVID-19. Each CDR3 protein is one row after TCRdb ran MiXCR on the 5' RACE reads. Counted here are 400,000 to 500,000 distinct CDR3 sequences, more than 15% occurring once; the ten biggest clones make up roughly a fifth. The specimen sequenced was PBMCs or a T cell subset sorted from them (not recorded which). The receptors derive from a man in his late teens or twenties who had mild COVID-19 (a few samples of this study predate the infection). Cell type and time point are not known.

This clonotype showed up just a few times. The J gene is TRBJ2-3, the V gene TRBV7-8; D is unresolved. V was trimmed by 5 bases and J by 7 bases, leaving 4 bases between them. The CDR3 extends over 10 amino acids. The germline V gene has CDR1 SGHVS and CDR2 FQNEAQ. The CDR3 protein is CASSPYTQYF. Here the CDR3 DNA reads TGTGCCAGCAGCCCTTATACGCAGTATTTT. The full variable domain, its missing parts supplied by reference TRBV7-8 and TRBJ2-3, is GAGVSQSPRYKVAKRGQDVALRCDPISGHVSLFWYQQALGQGPEFLTYFQNEAQLDKSGLPSDRFFAERPEGSVSTLKIQRTQQEDSAVYLCASSPYTQYFGPGTRLTVL.

This clonotype was counted between two and nine times. The chain has TRBV7-8 and TRBJ1-5; 8 positions agree with TRBD1. Germline CDR1 reads SGHVS; CDR2 reads FQNEAQ. V trimming: 5 bases; J trimming: 5 bases; junction bases outside the gene matches: 8. The CDR3 covers 15 residues. CDR3 bases: TGTGCCAGCAGCCGTGACAGGGGAAAAGATCAGCCCCAGCATTTT. Its translation: CASSRDRGKDQPQHF.

This clonotype has more than one count but fewer than ten. The V call is TRBV21-1, the J call TRBJ1-1; the table's D call, TRBD1, was not checked against the DNA. TRBV21-1 is annotated as a pseudogene. The CDR3 contains 15 residues. The DNA of the CDR3 is TGTGCCAGCAGACAAACGGAGGTCCGGGGTAGTGTGGCTTTCTTT. Amino acids: CASRQTEVRGSVAFF.

The chain has TRBV20-1 and TRBJ2-1; possible D gene TRBD1, 5 bases. The CDR3 runs to 12 residues. Germline V gene sequence: CDR1 DFQATT, CDR2 SNEGSKA (reference sequence). The V gene lost 7 bases and the J gene lost 4 bases, with 11 bases spanning the gap. CDR3 residues: CSGQTAYNEQFF. The CDR3 coding sequence is TGCAGTGGGCAGACAGCGTACAATGAGCAGTTCTTC.